A selection of T cell receptor beta chains follows, all from one sample in a study of cytomegalovirus exposure and HLA in healthy donors. The protocol was immunoSEQ multiplex PCR, while the TCRdb copy is restricted to in-frame clones and leaves out a portion. The sample contains around 100,000 clones, 60% to 80% of which appear only once. The sample was PBMCs. The receptors originated from a man in his fifties or sixties in good health and CMV-seropositive. CDR3s include the opening cysteine and the closing phenylalanine or tryptophan. D genes are given only for firm matches. Where a row states a size, it is once, few, many or the class of an expanded clone; other rows omit it.

d_call clone_size j_call v_call cdr3_aa cdr3_nt
. . TRBJ1-6 TRBV6-1 CASSVRQSDSPLHF TGTGCCAGCAGTGTGAGACAGTCGGATTCACCCCTCCACTTT
TRBD1 . TRBJ1-2 TRBV28 CASSPLPGQGARGYTF TGTGCCAGCAGCCCTCTCCCGGGACAGGGGGCGCGAGGCTACACCTTC
. few TRBJ2-3 TRBV5-5 CASRIRDSSSTDTQYF TGTGCCAGCAGGATCCGGGACTCCTCTAGCACAGATACGCAGTATTTT
. . TRBJ2-7 TRBV5-1 CASSSDLTTLAYF TGCGCCAGCAGCTCCGACCTTACTACCTTGGCGTACTTC
. . TRBJ2-7 TRBV6-1 CASRTGTNYEQYF TGTGCCAGCAGAACCGGGACAAACTACGAGCAGTACTTC
. . TRBJ1-5 TRBV25-1 CASSDASGDQPQHF TGTGCCAGCAGTGATGCGTCGGGGGATCAGCCCCAGCATTTT
TRBD1 . TRBJ1-1 TRBV9 CASSVLRGVNTEAFF TGTGCCAGCAGTGTACTCAGGGGGGTGAACACTGAAGCTTTCTTT
TRBD1 . TRBJ1-1 TRBV6-6 CASRGSTGATPEAFF TGTGCCAGCAGGGGATCGACAGGGGCCACACCTGAAGCTTTCTTT
TRBD1 . TRBJ2-7 TRBV6-1 CASPWTGGTYEQYF TGTGCCAGCCCATGGACAGGGGGTACCTACGAGCAGTACTTC
. . TRBJ2-7 TRBV7-2 CASSFMGRGEQYF TGTGCCAGCAGCTTCATGGGGCGCGGCGAGCAGTACTTC
. . TRBJ1-5 TRBV6-6 CASSYSQGPNQPQHF TGTGCCAGCAGTTACTCTCAGGGGCCCAATCAGCCCCAGCATTTT
. . TRBJ2-7 TRBV27 CASSLAGIQFAYEQYF TGTGCCAGCAGTTTAGCGGGGATCCAGTTTGCCTACGAGCAGTACTTC
. . TRBJ2-3 TRBV4-1 CASSQFYTDTQYF TGCGCCAGCAGCCAATTCTACACAGATACGCAGTATTTT
. . TRBJ2-3 TRBV9 CASSPRDWGAQYF TGTGCCAGCAGCCCCCGGGACTGGGGGGCGCAGTATTTT
. . TRBJ1-4 TRBV30 CAWAGTHEKLFF TGTGCCTGGGCCGGGACTCATGAAAAACTGTTTTTT
. . TRBJ2-5 TRBV10-3 CAISGGYAETQYF TGTGCCATCAGTGGAGGGTATGCGGAGACCCAGTACTTC
. . TRBJ1-2 TRBV19 CASSIKRVGGYTF TGTGCCAGTAGTATTAAGAGGGTTGGCGGCTACACCTTC